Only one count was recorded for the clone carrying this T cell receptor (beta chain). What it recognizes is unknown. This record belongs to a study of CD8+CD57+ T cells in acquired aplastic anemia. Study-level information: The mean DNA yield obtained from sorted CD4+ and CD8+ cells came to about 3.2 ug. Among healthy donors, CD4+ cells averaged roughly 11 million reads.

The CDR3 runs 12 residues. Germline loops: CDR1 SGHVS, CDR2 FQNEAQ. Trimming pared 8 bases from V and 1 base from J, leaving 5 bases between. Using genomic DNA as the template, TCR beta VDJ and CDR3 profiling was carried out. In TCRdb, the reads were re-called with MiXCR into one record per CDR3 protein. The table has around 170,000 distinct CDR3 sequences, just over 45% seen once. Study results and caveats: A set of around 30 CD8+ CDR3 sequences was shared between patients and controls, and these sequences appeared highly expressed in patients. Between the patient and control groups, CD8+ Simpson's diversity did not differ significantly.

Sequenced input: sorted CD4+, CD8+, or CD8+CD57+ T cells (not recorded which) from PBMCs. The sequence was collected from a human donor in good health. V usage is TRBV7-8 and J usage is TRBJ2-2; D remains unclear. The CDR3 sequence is CASPWNTGELFF. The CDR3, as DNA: TGTGCCAGCCCTTGGAACACCGGGGAGCTGTTTTTT.